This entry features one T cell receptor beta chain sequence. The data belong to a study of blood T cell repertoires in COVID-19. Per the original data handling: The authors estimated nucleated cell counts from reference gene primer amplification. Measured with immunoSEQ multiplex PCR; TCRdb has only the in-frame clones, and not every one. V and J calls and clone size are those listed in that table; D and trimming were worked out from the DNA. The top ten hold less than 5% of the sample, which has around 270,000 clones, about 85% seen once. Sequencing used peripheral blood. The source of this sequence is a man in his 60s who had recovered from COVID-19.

CDR3 region: CASSPPGQGVYGELFF. The CDR3 region has the DNA TGTGCCAGCAGCCCACCGGGACAGGGGGTATACGGGGAGCTGTTTTTT. The genes are TRBV25-1 and TRBJ2-2, with TRBD1 identical over 11 bases. J gave up 7 bases and V 6 bases, and 10 bases lay outside the gene matches. The CDR3 has 16 amino acids. Germline CDR1 is MGHDK and CDR2 is SYGVNS. Combining the CDR3 with reference TRBV25-1 and TRBJ2-2 gives the whole variable domain EADIYQTPRYLVIGTGKKITLECSQTMGHDKMYWYQQDPGMELHLIHYSYGVNSTEKGDLSSESTVSRIRTEHFPLTLESARPSHTSQYLCASSPPGQGVYGELFFGEGSRLTVL.